The source of this T cell receptor (beta chain) is a study of long-term antiretroviral therapy in people with HIV. Findings and limits, study-wide: CDR3 length ranges were narrower in HIV repertoires than in controls. From about 2003 to 2018, blood was obtained, possibly while participants received older ART regimens.

Version v3.0 of the immunoSEQ assay was performed at survey level. The study targeted 40,000-50,000 T-cell genomes per sample in sequencing. TCRdb keeps only in-frame clones here, not all; method: immunoSEQ multiplex PCR. The top ten clones hold 7.3% of a sample with 25,000 to 35,000 clones, around three quarters of them seen once. All donors provided no fewer than one pre-ART and no fewer than two post-ART PBMC samples. This CDR3 has 16 residues. Germline V gives CDR1 MNHEY, CDR2 SMNVEV (reference sequence). V lost 6 bases, J lost 2 bases, and 10 bases stayed unmatched. Details on this clone: Antigen specificity is unknown.

The chain couples TRBV27 to TRBJ2-3; 8 nucleotides match TRBD2. The TCR originated in a man aged 35 to 55 with HIV. The sample in question was unsorted PBMCs, obtained 0.3 years after starting antiretroviral therapy. CDR3 region: CASRAVSGVHTDTQYF. DNA for the CDR3: TGTGCCAGCAGGGCGGTTAGCGGGGTCCACACAGATACGCAGTATTTT.